This TCR beta chain was captured by sequencing in a study of OX40 agonist ivuxolimab in advanced cancers. For this clone: The antigen is unknown.

Germline assignment: CDR1 LGHNA and CDR2 YSLEER. The CDR3 extends over 22 amino acids. V lost 0 bases and J lost 1; bases outside the gene matches: 18. Libraries were prepared by immunoSEQ multiplex PCR; TCRdb keeps only in-frame clonotypes and omits some of them. The sample lists under 100,000 clones; roughly 88% were seen once. Study-wide findings and caveats: Some patients who did not respond also had low normalized T-cell clonal expansion.

The material sequenced was CD4+ or CD8+ T cells sorted from blood, taken in a trial of the OX40 agonist ivuxolimab. The chain couples TRBV4-3 to TRBJ2-6; the match to TRBD2 covers 7 bases. The receptor was isolated from an adult with an advanced solid tumor such as melanoma, head and neck, liver or kidney cancer. The CDR3 loop reads CASSQDWGGSPVLLSGANVLTF. CDR3 DNA: TGCGCCAGCAGCCAAGATTGGGGGGGGAGTCCAGTACTGCTTTCTGGGGCCAACGTCCTGACTTTC.